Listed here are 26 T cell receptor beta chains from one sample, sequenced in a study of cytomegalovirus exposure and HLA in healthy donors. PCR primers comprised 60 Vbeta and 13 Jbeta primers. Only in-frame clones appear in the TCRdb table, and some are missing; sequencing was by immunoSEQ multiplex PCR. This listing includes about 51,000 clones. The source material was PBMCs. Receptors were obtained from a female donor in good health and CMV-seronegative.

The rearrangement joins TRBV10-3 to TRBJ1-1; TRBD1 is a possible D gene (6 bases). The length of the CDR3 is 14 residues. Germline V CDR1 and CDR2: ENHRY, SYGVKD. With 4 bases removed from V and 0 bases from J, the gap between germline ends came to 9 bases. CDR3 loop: CAISAGVMNTEAFF. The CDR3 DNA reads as TGTGCCATCAGTGCAGGGGTCATGAACACTGAAGCTTTCTTT.

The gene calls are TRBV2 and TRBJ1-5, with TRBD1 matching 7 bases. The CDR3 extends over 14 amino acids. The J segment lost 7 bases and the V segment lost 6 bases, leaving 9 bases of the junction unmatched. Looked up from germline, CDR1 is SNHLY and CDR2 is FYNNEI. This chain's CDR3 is CASSLQGVGQPQHF. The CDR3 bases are TGTGCCAGCAGCCTCCAGGGGGTAGGGCAGCCCCAGCATTTT.

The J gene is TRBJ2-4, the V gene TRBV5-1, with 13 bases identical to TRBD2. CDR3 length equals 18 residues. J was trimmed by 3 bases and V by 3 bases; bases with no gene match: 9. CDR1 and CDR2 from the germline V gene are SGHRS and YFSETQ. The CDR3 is CASSWGGTSGAYKNIQYF. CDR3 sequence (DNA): TGCGCCAGCAGCTGGGGAGGGACTAGCGGGGCGTACAAAAACATTCAGTACTTC.

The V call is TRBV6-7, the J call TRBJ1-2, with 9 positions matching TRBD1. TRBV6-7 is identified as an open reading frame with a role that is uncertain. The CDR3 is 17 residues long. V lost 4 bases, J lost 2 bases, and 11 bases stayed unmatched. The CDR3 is CASSSSFNGQGNYGYTF. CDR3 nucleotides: TGTGCCAGCAGTTCGAGCTTCAACGGACAGGGGAACTATGGCTACACCTTC.

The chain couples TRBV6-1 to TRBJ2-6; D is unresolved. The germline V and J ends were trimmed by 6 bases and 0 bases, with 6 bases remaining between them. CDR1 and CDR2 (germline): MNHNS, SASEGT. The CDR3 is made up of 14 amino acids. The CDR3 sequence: CASSFSSGANVLTF. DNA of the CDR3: TGTGCCAGCAGCTTTAGCTCTGGGGCCAACGTCCTGACTTTC.

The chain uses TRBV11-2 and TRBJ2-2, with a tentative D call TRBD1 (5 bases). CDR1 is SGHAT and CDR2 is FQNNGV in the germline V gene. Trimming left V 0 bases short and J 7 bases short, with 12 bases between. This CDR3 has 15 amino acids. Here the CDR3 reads CASSLDPAGRGELFF. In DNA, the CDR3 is TGTGCCAGCAGCTTAGATCCGGCAGGGCGCGGGGAGCTGTTTTTT.

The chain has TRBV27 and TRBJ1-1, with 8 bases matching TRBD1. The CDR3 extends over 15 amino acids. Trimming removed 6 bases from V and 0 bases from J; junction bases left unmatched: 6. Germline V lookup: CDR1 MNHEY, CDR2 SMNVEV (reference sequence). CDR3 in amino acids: CASRGTGRMNTEAFF. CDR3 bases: TGTGCCAGCAGAGGGACAGGCCGCATGAACACTGAAGCTTTCTTT.

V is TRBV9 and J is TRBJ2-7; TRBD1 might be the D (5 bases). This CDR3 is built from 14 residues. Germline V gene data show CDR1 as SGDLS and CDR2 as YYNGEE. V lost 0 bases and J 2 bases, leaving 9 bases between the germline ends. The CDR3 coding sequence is TGTGCCAGCAGCGTAGAAACAGGCGCCTACGAGCAGTACTTC. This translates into CASSVETGAYEQYF.

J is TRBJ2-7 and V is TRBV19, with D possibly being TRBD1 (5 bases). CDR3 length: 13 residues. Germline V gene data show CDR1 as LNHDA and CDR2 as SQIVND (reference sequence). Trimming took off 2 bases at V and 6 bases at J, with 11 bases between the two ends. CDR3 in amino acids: CASSINHDSEQYF. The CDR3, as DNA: TGTGCCAGTAGTATAAATCACGACAGCGAGCAGTACTTC.

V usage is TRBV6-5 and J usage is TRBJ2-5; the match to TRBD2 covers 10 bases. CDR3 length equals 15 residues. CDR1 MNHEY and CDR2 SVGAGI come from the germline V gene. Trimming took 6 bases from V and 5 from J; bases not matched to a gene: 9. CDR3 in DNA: TGTGCCAGCAGCCGCCTCAAGCGGGAGGGGGAGACCCAGTACTTC. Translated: CASSRLKREGETQYF.

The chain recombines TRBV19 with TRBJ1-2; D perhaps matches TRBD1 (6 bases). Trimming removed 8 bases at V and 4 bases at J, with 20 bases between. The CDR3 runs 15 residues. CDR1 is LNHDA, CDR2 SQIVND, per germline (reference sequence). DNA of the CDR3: TGTGCCAGTCAAAAGGGGGGGGCGCATCGCTATGGCTACACCTTC. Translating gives CASQKGGAHRYGYTF.

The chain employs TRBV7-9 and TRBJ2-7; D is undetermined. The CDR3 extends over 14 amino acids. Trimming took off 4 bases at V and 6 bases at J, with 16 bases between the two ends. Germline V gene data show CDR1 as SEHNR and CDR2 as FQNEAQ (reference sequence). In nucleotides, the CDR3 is TGTGCCAGCAGCTCCCCCCCCGCACCGAGCGAGCAGTACTTC. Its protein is CASSSPPAPSEQYF.

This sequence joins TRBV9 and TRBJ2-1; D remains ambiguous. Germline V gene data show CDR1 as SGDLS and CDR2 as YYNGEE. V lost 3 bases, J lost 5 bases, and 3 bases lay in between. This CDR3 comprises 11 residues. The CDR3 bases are TGTGCCAGCAGCGCTAACAATGAGCAGTTCTTC. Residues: CASSANNEQFF.

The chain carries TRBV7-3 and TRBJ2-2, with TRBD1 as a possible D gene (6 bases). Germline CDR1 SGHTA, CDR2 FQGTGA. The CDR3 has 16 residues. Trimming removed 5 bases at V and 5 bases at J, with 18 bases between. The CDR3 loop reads CASSVIGGRNTGELFF. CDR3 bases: TGTGCCAGCAGCGTAATAGGGGGTCGCAATACCGGGGAGCTGTTTTTT.

CDR3 coding DNA: TGCAGCGTACTGGGACTAGCGGGAGACGACGAGCAGTACTTC. Residues: CSVLGLAGDDEQYF. The chain is built from TRBV29-1 and TRBJ2-7; 14 nucleotides match TRBD2. CDR3 length equals 14 residues. The V gene's germline CDR1 is SQVTM and CDR2 ANQGSEA. V shed 6 bases and J 5 bases; nucleotides not matched to a gene: 6.

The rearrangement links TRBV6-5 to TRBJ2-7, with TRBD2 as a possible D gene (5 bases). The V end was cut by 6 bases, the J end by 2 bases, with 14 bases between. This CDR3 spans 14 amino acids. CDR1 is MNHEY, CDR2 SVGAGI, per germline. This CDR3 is CASRRTEGAYEQYF. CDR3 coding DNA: TGTGCCAGCAGGCGGACTGAGGGCGCCTACGAGCAGTACTTC.

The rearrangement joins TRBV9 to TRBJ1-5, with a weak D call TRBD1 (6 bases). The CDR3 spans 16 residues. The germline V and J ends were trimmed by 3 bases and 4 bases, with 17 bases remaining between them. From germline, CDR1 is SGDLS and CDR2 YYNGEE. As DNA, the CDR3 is TGTGCCAGCAGCGACGACAGCTCCACAGGGAATCAGCCCCAGCATTTT. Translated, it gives CASSDDSSTGNQPQHF.

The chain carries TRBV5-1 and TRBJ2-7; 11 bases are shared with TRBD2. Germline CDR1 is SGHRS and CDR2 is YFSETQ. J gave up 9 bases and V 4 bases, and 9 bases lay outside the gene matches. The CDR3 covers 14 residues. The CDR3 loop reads CASSLGLAEAGQYF. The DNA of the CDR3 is TGCGCCAGCAGCCTGGGACTAGCGGAGGCAGGGCAGTACTTC.

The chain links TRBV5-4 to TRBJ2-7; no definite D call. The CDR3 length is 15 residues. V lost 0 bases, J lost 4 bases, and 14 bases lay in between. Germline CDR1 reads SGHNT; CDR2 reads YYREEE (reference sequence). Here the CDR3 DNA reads TGTGCCAGCAGCTTGGGATGGGCCTCCCAATACGAGCAGTACTTC. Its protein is CASSLGWASQYEQYF.

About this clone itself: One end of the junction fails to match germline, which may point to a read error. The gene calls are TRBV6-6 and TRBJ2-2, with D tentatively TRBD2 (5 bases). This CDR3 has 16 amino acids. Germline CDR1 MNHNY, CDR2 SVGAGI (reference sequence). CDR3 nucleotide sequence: TGTGCCAGCAGTTATAATCCCAGGATCGACACCGGGAAGCTGTTTTTT. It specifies CASSYNPRIDTGKLFF.

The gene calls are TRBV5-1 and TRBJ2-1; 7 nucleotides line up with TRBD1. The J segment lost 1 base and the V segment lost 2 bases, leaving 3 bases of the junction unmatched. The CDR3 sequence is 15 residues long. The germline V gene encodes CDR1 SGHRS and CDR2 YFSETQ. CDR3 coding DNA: TGCGCCAGCAGCTTTGAGACAGGGTCCTACAATGAGCAGTTCTTC. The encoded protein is CASSFETGSYNEQFF.

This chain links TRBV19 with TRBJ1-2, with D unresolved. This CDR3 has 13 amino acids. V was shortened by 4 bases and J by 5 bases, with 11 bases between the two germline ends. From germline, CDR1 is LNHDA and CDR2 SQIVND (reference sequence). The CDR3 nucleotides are TGTGCCAGTAGTACCCGTCCGGGGTATGGCTACACCTTC. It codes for CASSTRPGYGYTF.

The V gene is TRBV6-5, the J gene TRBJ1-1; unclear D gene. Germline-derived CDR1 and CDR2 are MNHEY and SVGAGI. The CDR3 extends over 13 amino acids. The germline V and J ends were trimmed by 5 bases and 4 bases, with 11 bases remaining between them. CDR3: CASSIGVSTEAFF. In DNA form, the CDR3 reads TGTGCCAGCAGTATCGGGGTCTCCACTGAAGCTTTCTTT.

The CDR3 here is CAISEYGTSAVTGELFF. DNA of the CDR3: TGTGCCATCAGTGAGTATGGAACTAGCGCGGTCACCGGGGAGCTGTTTTTT. This chain joins TRBV10-3 and TRBJ2-2, with 7 bases aligning to TRBD2. Germline CDR1 ENHRY, CDR2 SYGVKD. The CDR3 is 17 amino acids. J was trimmed by 4 bases and V by 1 base; bases with no gene match: 9.

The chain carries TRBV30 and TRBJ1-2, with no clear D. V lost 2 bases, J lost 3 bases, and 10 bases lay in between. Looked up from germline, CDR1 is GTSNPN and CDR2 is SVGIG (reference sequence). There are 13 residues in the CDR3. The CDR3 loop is CAWSLLIHYGYTF. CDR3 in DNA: TGTGCCTGGAGTCTGCTAATTCACTATGGCTACACCTTC.

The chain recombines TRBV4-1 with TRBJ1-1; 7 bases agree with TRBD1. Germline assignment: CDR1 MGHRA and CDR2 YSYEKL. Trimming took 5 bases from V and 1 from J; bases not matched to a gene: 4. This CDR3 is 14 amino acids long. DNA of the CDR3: TGCGCCAGCAGCTTAGACAGGGAGAACACTGAAGCTTTCTTT. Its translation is CASSLDRENTEAFF.